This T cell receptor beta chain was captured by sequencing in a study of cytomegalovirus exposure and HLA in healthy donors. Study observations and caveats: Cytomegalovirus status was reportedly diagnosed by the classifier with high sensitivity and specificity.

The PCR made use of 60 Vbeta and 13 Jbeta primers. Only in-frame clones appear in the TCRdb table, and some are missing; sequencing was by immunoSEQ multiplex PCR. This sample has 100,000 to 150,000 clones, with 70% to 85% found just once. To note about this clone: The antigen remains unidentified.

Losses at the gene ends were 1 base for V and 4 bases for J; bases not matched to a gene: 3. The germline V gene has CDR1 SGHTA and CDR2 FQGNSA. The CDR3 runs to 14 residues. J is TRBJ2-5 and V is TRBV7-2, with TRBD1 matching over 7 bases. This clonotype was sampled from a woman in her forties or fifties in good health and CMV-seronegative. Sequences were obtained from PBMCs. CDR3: CASSLVRGLETQYF. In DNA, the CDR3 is TGTGCCAGCAGCTTAGTTAGGGGGCTAGAGACCCAGTACTTC.